This is a list of T cell receptor beta chains from one sample in a study of early T cells in non-severe SARS-CoV-2 infection. TCRdb re-analysed the 5' RACE reads in MiXCR, keeping a single row per CDR3 protein. The sample has under 60,000 distinct CDR3 sequences, around 10% seen once. This specimen consisted of whole blood, obtained at baseline. These receptors were collected from an adult who was a healthcare worker with PCR-confirmed SARS-CoV-2 infection or an uninfected control (not recorded which). The CDR3 runs from the conserved cysteine through the conserved F or W. The D gene is left open where the match is weak. The size field is filled for only some rows; it gives once, few, many or a size class.

>TRBJ2-5|TRBD1|NA|TRBV7-8
TGTGCCAGCAGCTTAGGGGGGACAGGGGCAGAGACCCAGTACTTC
CASSLGGTGAETQYF
>TRBJ2-7|NA|few|TRBV28
TGTGCCAGCAGTTTATCGGTGGGTGACGAGCAGTACTTC
CASSLSVGDEQYF
>TRBJ1-4|NA|many|TRBV4-3
TGCGCCAGCAGCAGGGAGATATCGAGTGAAAAACTGTTTTTT
CASSREISSEKLFF
>TRBJ2-6|TRBD1|many|TRBV10-2
TGCGCCAGCATTCGGGACAGGGAGTTCAGTGCTGGGGCCAACGTCCTGACTTTC
CASIRDREFSAGANVLTF
>TRBJ2-7|TRBD2|few|TRBV20-1
TGCAGTGCTAGACCTGGGAGGGTCCTCTACGAGCAGTACTTC
CSARPGRVLYEQYF
>TRBJ1-1|NA|medium-sized|TRBV6-4
TGTGCCAGCAGTGATAAGGACAACACTGAAGCTTTCTTT
CASSDKDNTEAFF
>TRBJ2-2|NA|many|TRBV6-6
TGTGCCAGCAGACTCTTCATGAACACCGGGGAGCTGTTTTTT
CASRLFMNTGELFF
>TRBJ2-3|TRBD2|NA|TRBV20-1
TGCAGTGCAACTCGCGGGGGGTGGGCAGATACGCAGTATTTT
CSATRGGWADTQYF
>TRBJ1-3|NA|few|TRBV21-1
TGTGCCAGCAGCAGGTGCCGTACCCTTGGAAACACCATATATTTT
CASSRCRTLGNTIYF
>TRBJ1-2|TRBD1|many|TRBV10-3
TGTGCCATCATGCAGGGGGCGGATGGCTACACCTTC
CAIMQGADGYTF
>TRBJ2-2|NA|NA|TRBV9
TGTGCCAGCAGCGTAGCAGACAGGCCTACGAACACCGGGGAGCTGTTTTTT
CASSVADRPTNTGELFF
>TRBJ1-2|NA|many|TRBV9
TGTGCCAGCAGCTCACTGGGTACGAGCTACACCTTC
CASSSLGTSYTF
>TRBJ1-1|TRBD1|NA|TRBV7-9
TGTGCCAGCAGCGCGACAGGGTTTGACACTGAAGCTTTCTTT
CASSATGFDTEAFF
>TRBJ1-5|TRBD1|NA|TRBV2
TGTGCCAGCCGATACGACAGGGTCAGCAATCAGCCCCAGCATTTT
CASRYDRVSNQPQHF
>TRBJ1-1|NA|many|TRBV29-1
TGCAGCGTTGAAGGCAGGGCGGTGAAGAACACTGAAGCTTTCTTT
CSVEGRAVKNTEAFF
>TRBJ2-1|NA|NA|TRBV6-2/TRBV6-3
TGTGCCAGCAGTGGTGATCGGCAGTTCTTC
CASSGDRQFF
>TRBJ2-2|NA|many|TRBV29-1
TGCAGCGTTGAGGGAACGAACACCGGGGAGCTGTTTTTT
CSVEGTNTGELFF
>TRBJ1-6|TRBD1|NA|TRBV5-5
TGTGCCAGCAGCCCGGGGACAGCGGACTATAATTCACCCCTCCACTTT
CASSPGTADYNSPLHF
>TRBJ2-3|TRBD2|many|TRBV18
TGTGCCAGCTCCGGGACTAGCGGGGCTGATACGCAGTATTTT
CASSGTSGADTQYF
>TRBJ2-1|TRBD1|many|TRBV29-1
TGCAGCGTGGCACAGGGGAGCTCCTACAATGAGCAGTTCTTC
CSVAQGSSYNEQFF
>TRBJ1-2|NA|many|TRBV29-1
TGCAGCGTTTCCGGACAGTTCTATGGCTACACCTTC
CSVSGQFYGYTF